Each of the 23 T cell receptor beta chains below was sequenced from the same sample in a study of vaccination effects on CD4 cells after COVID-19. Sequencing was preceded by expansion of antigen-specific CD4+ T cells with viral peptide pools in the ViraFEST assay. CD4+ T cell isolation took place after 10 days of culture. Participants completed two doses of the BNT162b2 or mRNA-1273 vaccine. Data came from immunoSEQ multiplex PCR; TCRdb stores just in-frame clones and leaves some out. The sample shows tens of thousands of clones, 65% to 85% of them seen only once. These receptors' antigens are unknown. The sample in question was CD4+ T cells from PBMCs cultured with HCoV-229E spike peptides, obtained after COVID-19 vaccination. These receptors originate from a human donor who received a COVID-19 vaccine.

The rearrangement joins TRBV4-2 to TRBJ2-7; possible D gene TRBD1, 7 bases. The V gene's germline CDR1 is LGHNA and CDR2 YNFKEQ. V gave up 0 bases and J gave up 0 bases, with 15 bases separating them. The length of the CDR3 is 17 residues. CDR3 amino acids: CASSQDKGTAGSYEQYF. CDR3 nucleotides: TGTGCCAGCAGCCAAGACAAGGGGACAGCGGGCTCCTACGAGCAGTACTTC.

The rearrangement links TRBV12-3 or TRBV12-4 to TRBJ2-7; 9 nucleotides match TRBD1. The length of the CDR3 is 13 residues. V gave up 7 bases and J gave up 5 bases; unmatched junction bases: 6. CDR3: CASTDRGMHEQYF. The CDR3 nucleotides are TGTGCCAGCACGGACAGGGGAATGCACGAGCAGTACTTC.

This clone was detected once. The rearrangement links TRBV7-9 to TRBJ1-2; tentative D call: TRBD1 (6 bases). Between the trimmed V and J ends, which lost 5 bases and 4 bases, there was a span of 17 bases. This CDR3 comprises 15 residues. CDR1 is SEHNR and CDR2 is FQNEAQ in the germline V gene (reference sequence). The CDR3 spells CASSPQGERSYGYTF. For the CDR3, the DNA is TGTGCCAGCAGCCCACAGGGCGAACGTAGCTATGGCTACACCTTC.

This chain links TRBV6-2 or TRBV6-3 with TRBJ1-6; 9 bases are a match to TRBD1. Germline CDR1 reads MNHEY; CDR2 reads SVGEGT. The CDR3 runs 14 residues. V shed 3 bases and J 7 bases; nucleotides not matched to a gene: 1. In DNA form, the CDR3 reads TGTGCCAGCAGTTATGGACAGGGGAATTCACCCCTCCACTTT. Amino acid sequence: CASSYGQGNSPLHF.

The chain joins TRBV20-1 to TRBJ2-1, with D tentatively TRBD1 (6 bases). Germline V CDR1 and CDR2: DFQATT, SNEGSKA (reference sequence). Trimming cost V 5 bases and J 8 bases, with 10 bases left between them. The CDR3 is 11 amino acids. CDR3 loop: CSASQGDEQFF. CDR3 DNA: TGCAGTGCTTCACAGGGAGATGAGCAGTTCTTC.

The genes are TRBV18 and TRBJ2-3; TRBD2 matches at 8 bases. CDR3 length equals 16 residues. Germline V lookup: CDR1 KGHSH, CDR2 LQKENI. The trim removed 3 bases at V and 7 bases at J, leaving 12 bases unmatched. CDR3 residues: CASSPIGLAEGNTQYF. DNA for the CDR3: TGTGCCAGCTCACCTATAGGACTAGCTGAAGGGAATACGCAGTATTTT.

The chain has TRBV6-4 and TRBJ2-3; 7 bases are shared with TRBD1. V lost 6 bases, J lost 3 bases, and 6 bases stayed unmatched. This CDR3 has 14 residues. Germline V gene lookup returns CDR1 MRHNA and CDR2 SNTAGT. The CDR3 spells CASRLDRQTDTQYF. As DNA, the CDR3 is TGTGCCAGCAGACTGGACAGGCAAACAGATACGCAGTATTTT.

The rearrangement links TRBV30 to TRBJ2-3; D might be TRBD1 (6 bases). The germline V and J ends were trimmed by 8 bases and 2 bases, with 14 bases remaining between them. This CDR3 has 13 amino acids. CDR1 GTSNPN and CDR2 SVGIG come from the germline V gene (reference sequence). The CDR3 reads CAGGGWDTDTQYF. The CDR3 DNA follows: TGTGCCGGGGGCGGGTGGGACACAGATACGCAGTATTTT.

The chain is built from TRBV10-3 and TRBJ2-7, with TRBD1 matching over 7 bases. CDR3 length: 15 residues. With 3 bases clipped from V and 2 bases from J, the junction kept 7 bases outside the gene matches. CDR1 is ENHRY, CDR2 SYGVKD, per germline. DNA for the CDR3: TGTGCCATCAGTGATCTGACAGGGCGAACCTACGAGCAGTACTTC. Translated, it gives CAISDLTGRTYEQYF.

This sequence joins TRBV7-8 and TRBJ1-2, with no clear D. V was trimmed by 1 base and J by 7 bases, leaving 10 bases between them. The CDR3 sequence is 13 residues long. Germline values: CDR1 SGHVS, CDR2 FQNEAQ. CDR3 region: CASSLDLGSGYTF. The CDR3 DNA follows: TGTGCCAGCAGCTTAGATTTGGGATCTGGCTACACCTTC.

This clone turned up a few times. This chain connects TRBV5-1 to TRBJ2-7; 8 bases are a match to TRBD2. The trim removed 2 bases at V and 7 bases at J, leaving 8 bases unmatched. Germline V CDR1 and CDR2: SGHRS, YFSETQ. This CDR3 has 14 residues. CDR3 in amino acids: CASSLAGATLEQYF. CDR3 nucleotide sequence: TGCGCCAGCAGCTTAGCGGGAGCAACCCTTGAGCAGTACTTC.

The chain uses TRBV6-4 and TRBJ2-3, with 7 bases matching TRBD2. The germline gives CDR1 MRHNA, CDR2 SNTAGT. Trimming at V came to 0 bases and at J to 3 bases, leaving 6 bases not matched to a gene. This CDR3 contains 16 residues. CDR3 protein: CASSDSAGAETDTQYF. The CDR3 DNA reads TGTGCCAGCAGTGACTCGGCGGGAGCGGAGACAGATACGCAGTATTTT.

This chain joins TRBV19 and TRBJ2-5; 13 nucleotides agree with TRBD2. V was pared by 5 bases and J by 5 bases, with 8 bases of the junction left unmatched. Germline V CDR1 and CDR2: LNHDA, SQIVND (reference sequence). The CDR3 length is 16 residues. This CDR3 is CASSPWTSGRRETQYF. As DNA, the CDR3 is TGTGCCAGTAGTCCCTGGACTAGCGGGAGACGGGAGACCCAGTACTTC.

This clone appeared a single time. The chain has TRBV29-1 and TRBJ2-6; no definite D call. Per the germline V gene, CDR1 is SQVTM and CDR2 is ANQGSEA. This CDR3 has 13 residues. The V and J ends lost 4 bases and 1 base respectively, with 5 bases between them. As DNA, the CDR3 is TGCAGCGTTGGGGAATCTGGGGCCAACGTCCTGACTTTC. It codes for CSVGESGANVLTF. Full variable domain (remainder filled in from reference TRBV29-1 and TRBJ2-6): SAVISQKPSRDICQRGTSLTIQCQVDSQVTMMFWYRQQPGQSLTLIATANQGSEATYESGFVIDKFPISRPNLTFSTLTVSNMSPEDSSIYLCSVGESGANVLTFGAGSRLTVL.

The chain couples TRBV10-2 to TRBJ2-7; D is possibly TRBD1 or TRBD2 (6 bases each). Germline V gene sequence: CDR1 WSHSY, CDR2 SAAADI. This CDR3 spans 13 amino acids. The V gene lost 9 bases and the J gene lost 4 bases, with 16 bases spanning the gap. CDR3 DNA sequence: TGCGCCAGTAACAGGGAGAGCGGGTACGAGCAGTACTTC. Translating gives CASNRESGYEQYF.

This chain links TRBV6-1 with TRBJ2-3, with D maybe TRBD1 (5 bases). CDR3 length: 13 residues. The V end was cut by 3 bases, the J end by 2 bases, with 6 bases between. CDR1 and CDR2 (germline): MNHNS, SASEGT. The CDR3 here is CASSEGPTDTQYF. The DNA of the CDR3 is TGTGCCAGCAGTGAGGGGCCCACAGATACGCAGTATTTT.

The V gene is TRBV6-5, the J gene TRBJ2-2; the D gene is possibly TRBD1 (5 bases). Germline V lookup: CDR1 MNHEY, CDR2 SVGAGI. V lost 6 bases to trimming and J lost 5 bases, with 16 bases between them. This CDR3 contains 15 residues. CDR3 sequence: CASRYLTVITGELFF. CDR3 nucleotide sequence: TGTGCCAGCAGATACCTGACAGTCATAACCGGGGAGCTGTTTTTT.

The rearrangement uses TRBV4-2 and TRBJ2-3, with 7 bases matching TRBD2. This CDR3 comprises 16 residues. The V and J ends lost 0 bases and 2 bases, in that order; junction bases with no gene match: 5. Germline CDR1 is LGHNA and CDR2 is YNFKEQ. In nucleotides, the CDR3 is TGTGCCAGCAGCCAAGATCTACTAGCGTTCACAGATACGCAGTATTTT. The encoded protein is CASSQDLLAFTDTQYF.

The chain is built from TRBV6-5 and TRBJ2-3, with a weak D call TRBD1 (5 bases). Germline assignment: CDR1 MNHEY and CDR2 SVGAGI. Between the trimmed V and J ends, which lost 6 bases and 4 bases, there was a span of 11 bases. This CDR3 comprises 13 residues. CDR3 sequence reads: CASRPPGSDTQYF. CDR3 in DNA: TGTGCCAGCAGACCCCCAGGGTCAGATACGCAGTATTTT.

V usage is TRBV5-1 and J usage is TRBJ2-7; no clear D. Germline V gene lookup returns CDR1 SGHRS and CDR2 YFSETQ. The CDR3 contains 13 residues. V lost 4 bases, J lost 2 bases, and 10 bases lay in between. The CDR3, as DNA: TGCGCCAGCAGCGGCGACGGAGCCTACGAGCAGTACTTC. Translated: CASSGDGAYEQYF.

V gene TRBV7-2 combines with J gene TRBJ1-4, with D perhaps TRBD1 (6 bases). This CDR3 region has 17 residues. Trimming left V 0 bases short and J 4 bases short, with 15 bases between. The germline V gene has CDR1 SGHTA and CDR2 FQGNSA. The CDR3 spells CASSLAKTGTVNEKLFF. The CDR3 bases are TGTGCCAGCAGCTTAGCCAAAACAGGGACTGTTAATGAAAAACTGTTTTTT.

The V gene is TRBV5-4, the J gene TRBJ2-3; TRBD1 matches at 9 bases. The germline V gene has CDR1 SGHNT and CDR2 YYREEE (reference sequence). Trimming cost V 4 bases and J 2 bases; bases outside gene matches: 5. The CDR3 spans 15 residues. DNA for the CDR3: TGTGCCAGCAGCGGGACAGGGAGAAACACAGATACGCAGTATTTT. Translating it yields CASSGTGRNTDTQYF.

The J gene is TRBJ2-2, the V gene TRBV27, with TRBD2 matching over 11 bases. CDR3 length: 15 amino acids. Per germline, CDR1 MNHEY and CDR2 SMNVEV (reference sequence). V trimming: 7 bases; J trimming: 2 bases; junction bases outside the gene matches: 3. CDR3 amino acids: CASTTSGSNTGELFF. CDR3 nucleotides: TGTGCCAGCACCACTAGCGGGAGTAACACCGGGGAGCTGTTTTTT.